These T cell receptor beta chains were read from a single sample in a study of blood T cell repertoires in COVID-19. Here immunoSEQ multiplex PCR was the method, and the copy in TCRdb shows in-frame clones only, minus some. The sample carries tens of thousands of clones, 77% recorded once. Sequencing was done on a sample of peripheral blood. These receptors were taken from a man in his 70s with COVID-19, enrolled during active disease. The CDR3 runs from the conserved cysteine through the conserved F or W. Each record gives: clone size, V gene, J gene, CDR3 protein. Size is stated for part of the rows, as once, few or many counts, or as a class when the clone is expanded.

abundance: NA
v_gene: TRBV27
j_gene: TRBJ1-2
CDR3aa: CATRRTGVDYGYTF

abundance: NA
v_gene: TRBV7-3
j_gene: TRBJ1-1
CDR3aa: CASSFNSMNTEAFF

abundance: NA
v_gene: TRBV6-5
j_gene: TRBJ2-7
CDR3aa: CASSTSGTGAYEQYF

abundance: few
v_gene: TRBV28
j_gene: TRBJ1-2
CDR3aa: CASSFLGQDSTYGYTF

abundance: NA
v_gene: TRBV28
j_gene: TRBJ1-1
CDR3aa: CASRGRSTEAFF

abundance: few
v_gene: TRBV6-2/TRBV6-3
j_gene: TRBJ2-3
CDR3aa: CASSYGPNTDTQYF

abundance: many
v_gene: TRBV4-2
j_gene: TRBJ2-2
CDR3aa: CASSPRSQNTGELFF

abundance: NA
v_gene: TRBV5-1
j_gene: TRBJ2-7
CDR3aa: CASSLAPPSYEQYF

abundance: NA
v_gene: TRBV18
j_gene: TRBJ1-1
CDR3aa: CASSPPTGQGTEAFF

abundance: medium-sized
v_gene: TRBV10-3
j_gene: TRBJ1-6
CDR3aa: CAISVNSYNSPLHF

abundance: NA
v_gene: TRBV4-1
j_gene: TRBJ1-5
CDR3aa: CASSAGYGNQPQHF

abundance: NA
v_gene: TRBV5-1
j_gene: TRBJ2-7
CDR3aa: CASSLGQTAYEQYF

abundance: NA
v_gene: TRBV7-3
j_gene: TRBJ2-3
CDR3aa: CASSLGPTDTQYF

abundance: NA
v_gene: TRBV19
j_gene: TRBJ2-2
CDR3aa: CASSVSQRGTGELFF

abundance: NA
v_gene: TRBV7-2
j_gene: TRBJ2-5
CDR3aa: CASSFRGSQETQYF

abundance: NA
v_gene: TRBV28
j_gene: TRBJ1-5
CDR3aa: CASSPSLGTGDQPQHF

abundance: NA
v_gene: TRBV6-5
j_gene: TRBJ1-1
CDR3aa: CASRRTGARLEAFF

abundance: NA
v_gene: TRBV6-2/TRBV6-3
j_gene: TRBJ2-1
CDR3aa: CASSYSGRGLDNEQFF

abundance: NA
v_gene: TRBV3-1/TRBV3-2
j_gene: TRBJ1-1
CDR3aa: CASSQSRDRAAFF

abundance: NA
v_gene: TRBV4-2
j_gene: TRBJ2-7
CDR3aa: CASSQEGRGLAGKTYEQYF

abundance: NA
v_gene: TRBV18
j_gene: TRBJ1-1
CDR3aa: CASSPQGKTEAFF

abundance: once
v_gene: TRBV28
j_gene: TRBJ2-2
CDR3aa: CASGSTGSNTGELFF

abundance: NA
v_gene: TRBV12-3/TRBV12-4
j_gene: TRBJ1-1
CDR3aa: CASSRNRVTEAFF

abundance: NA
v_gene: TRBV7-2
j_gene: TRBJ1-1
CDR3aa: CASSSPPGEAFF

abundance: once
v_gene: TRBV27
j_gene: TRBJ2-7
CDR3aa: CASSLLFAGGPHEQYF

abundance: NA
v_gene: TRBV7-9
j_gene: TRBJ2-2
CDR3aa: CASSMELTGELFF

abundance: NA
v_gene: TRBV5-1
j_gene: TRBJ2-7
CDR3aa: CASSLLSGGPQEQYF

abundance: NA
v_gene: TRBV28
j_gene: TRBJ2-1
CDR3aa: CASSMDRGSYNEQFF

abundance: medium-sized
v_gene: TRBV4-1
j_gene: TRBJ1-5
CDR3aa: CASSPEGTGLRQPQHF

abundance: NA
v_gene: TRBV6-2/TRBV6-3
j_gene: TRBJ1-1
CDR3aa: CASSYPGHIAEMNTEAFF

abundance: NA
v_gene: TRBV5-1
j_gene: TRBJ2-3
CDR3aa: CASSQAGAHGSDTQYF

abundance: few
v_gene: TRBV7-3
j_gene: TRBJ2-3
CDR3aa: CASSAGQGMADTQYF

abundance: NA
v_gene: TRBV9
j_gene: TRBJ1-4
CDR3aa: CASSVDAGGRGNEKLFF

abundance: NA
v_gene: TRBV14
j_gene: TRBJ2-1
CDR3aa: CASSPGLFNEQFF

abundance: NA
v_gene: TRBV7-9
j_gene: TRBJ2-3
CDR3aa: CASSLGTGGSDTQYF

abundance: NA
v_gene: TRBV5-1
j_gene: TRBJ2-2
CDR3aa: CASSLGTGVSTGELFF

abundance: NA
v_gene: TRBV27
j_gene: TRBJ1-5
CDR3aa: CASSFTGNNQPQHF

abundance: NA
v_gene: TRBV30
j_gene: TRBJ1-3
CDR3aa: CAWSSHRADSGNTIYF

abundance: NA
v_gene: TRBV9
j_gene: TRBJ2-2
CDR3aa: CASSTSGTYSGELFF

abundance: NA
v_gene: TRBV19
j_gene: TRBJ2-4
CDR3aa: CASSIEQADIQYF

abundance: NA
v_gene: TRBV19
j_gene: TRBJ1-2
CDR3aa: CASSMGTGSVNYGYTF

abundance: NA
v_gene: TRBV6-2/TRBV6-3
j_gene: TRBJ2-3
CDR3aa: CASSYPTWSAGSYTQYF

abundance: NA
v_gene: TRBV11-2
j_gene: TRBJ2-1
CDR3aa: CASSPGTSGNNEQFF

abundance: once
v_gene: TRBV7-9
j_gene: TRBJ2-7
CDR3aa: CASTLTGDLNEQYF

abundance: NA
v_gene: TRBV7-3
j_gene: TRBJ1-2
CDR3aa: CASSPSAGQGMYGYTF

abundance: NA
v_gene: TRBV5-4
j_gene: TRBJ1-1
CDR3aa: CASSWRDRGRTEAFF

abundance: NA
v_gene: TRBV25-1
j_gene: TRBJ2-2
CDR3aa: CASSDPSSITGELFF

abundance: NA
v_gene: TRBV5-1
j_gene: TRBJ1-4
CDR3aa: CASSLWEAGTNEKLFF

abundance: NA
v_gene: TRBV6-5
j_gene: TRBJ2-5
CDR3aa: CASRKLAGVGETQYF

abundance: NA
v_gene: TRBV7-2
j_gene: TRBJ1-1
CDR3aa: CASSPPKAGGRGTEAFF